One and the same sample provided the 8 T cell receptor beta chains below, sequenced in a study of blood T cells in healthy people across ages. The second PCR ran about 7 to 12 cycles with a sample-barcoded 5' primer and J-beta primers. TCRdb re-analysed the 5' RACE reads in MiXCR, keeping a single row per CDR3 protein. The data contain hundreds of thousands of distinct CDR3 sequences, 45% to 70% of them singletons. The specimen was blood. The source is a man in his forties in good health.

The V gene is TRBV20-1, the J gene TRBJ2-5; no clear D gene. This CDR3 spans 14 amino acids. Looked up from germline, CDR1 is DFQATT and CDR2 is SNEGSKA (reference sequence). Deletions cut 3 bases from V and 5 bases from J, with 16 bases between. The CDR3 sequence: CSASPVGQGETQYF. The CDR3 DNA is TGCAGTGCTAGCCCCGTAGGGCAAGGGGAGACCCAGTACTTC.

This sequence joins TRBV7-9 and TRBJ2-7; 8 bases agree with TRBD1. The J call is uncertain, as TRBJ2-1 better fits the DNA end. CDR1 SEHNR and CDR2 FQNEAQ come from the germline V gene (reference sequence). The CDR3 runs to 14 residues. Here the CDR3 reads CASPGSGGLGEQFF. In nucleotides, the CDR3 is TGTGCCAGCCCCGGTTCAGGGGGCCTAGGTGAGCAGTTCTTC.

The V and J genes are TRBV10-3 and TRBJ2-5; 7 positions agree with TRBD1. Germline assignment: CDR1 ENHRY and CDR2 SYGVKD. This CDR3 has 14 residues. J was trimmed by 3 bases and V by 6 bases; bases with no gene match: 7. In DNA form, the CDR3 reads TGTGCCATCAGGTCGGCAGGGGGTGAAGAGACCCAGTACTTC. Protein sequence: CAIRSAGGEETQYF.

This clonotype was found a few times. The chain is built from TRBV4-3 and TRBJ2-3, with unresolved D. The germline V and J ends were trimmed by 0 bases and 4 bases, with 8 bases remaining between them. The V gene's germline CDR1 is LGHNA and CDR2 YSLEER. This CDR3 has 14 residues. As DNA, the CDR3 is TGCGCCAGCAGCCAAGATGAGGCTCCAGATACGCAGTATTTT. Protein sequence: CASSQDEAPDTQYF.

This chain links TRBV4-2 with TRBJ2-3; a possible D gene is TRBD2 (6 bases). V gave up 4 bases and J gave up 0 bases, with 23 bases separating them. The germline CDR1 and CDR2 sequences are LGHNA and YNFKEQ. CDR3 size: 19 residues. The CDR3 nucleotides read TGTGCCAGCAGCCCCAATGCCTGGAGTAAGCGGGCTAGCACAGATACGCAGTATTTT. This codes for CASSPNAWSKRASTDTQYF.

The chain joins TRBV28 to TRBJ2-7; unclear D gene. Germline V lookup: CDR1 MDHEN, CDR2 SYDVKM. This CDR3 is 13 amino acids long. Trimming took off 6 bases at V and 2 bases at J, with 11 bases between the two ends. Written as DNA, the CDR3 is TGTGCCAGCAGACTCACAGTTCCCTACGAGCAGTACTTC. Amino acids: CASRLTVPYEQYF.

This rearrangement joins TRBV7-9 to TRBJ2-1, with D possibly matching TRBD1 (6 bases). The CDR3 consists of 15 residues. Trimming shortened V by 5 bases and J by 7 bases, and 18 bases separated the two germline ends. The germline V gene has CDR1 SEHNR and CDR2 FQNEAQ (reference sequence). The CDR3 loop is CASSRRGTVGNEQFF. The CDR3 bases are TGTGCCAGCAGCCGTAGGGGGACGGTGGGGAATGAGCAGTTCTTC.

This chain uses TRBV6-1 with TRBJ2-1; 10 positions agree with TRBD1. The CDR3 length is 15 residues. Germline CDR1 is MNHNS and CDR2 is SASEGT. The V segment lost 8 bases and the J segment 8 bases; nucleotides outside the gene matches: 12. CDR3 region: CASLFAGTGEDEQFF. The CDR3 bases are TGTGCCAGCCTTTTCGCTGGGACAGGGGAGGATGAGCAGTTCTTC.